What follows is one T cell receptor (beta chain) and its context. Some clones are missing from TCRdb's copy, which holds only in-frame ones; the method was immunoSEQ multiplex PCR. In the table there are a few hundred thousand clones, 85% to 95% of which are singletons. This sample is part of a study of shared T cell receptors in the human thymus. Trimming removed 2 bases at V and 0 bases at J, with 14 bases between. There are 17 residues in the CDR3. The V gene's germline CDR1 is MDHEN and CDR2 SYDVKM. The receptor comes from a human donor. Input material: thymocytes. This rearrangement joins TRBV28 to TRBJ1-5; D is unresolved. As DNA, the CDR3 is TGTGCCAGCAGTTTAGGTAGGTCAGTGTATAGCAATCAGCCCCAGCATTTT. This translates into CASSLGRSVYSNQPQHF.